This is a list of T cell receptor beta chains from one sample in a study of shared clonotypes between healthy human individuals. This table comes from immunoSEQ multiplex PCR, and its TCRdb copy is limited to in-frame clones, with some not included. Here the sample spans about 2 million clones, about 95% being singletons. Input material: naive CD8+ T cells sorted from blood. The source of these receptors is a man younger than 35 in good health. Each CDR3 is given with its conserved first and last residue. D genes are given only for firm matches. Not every row has a clone size; where given, it reads once, few, many or a size class.

TRBD2,-,TRBV12-5,TRBJ2-3,TGTGCTAGTGGTTCCACGCTAGCGGGGGCGTTCACAGATACGCAGTATTTT,CASGSTLAGAFTDTQYF
TRBD1,-,TRBV7-9,TRBJ2-7,TGTGCCAGCAGCTTCCCAGGGGGTTACTACGAGCAGTACTTC,CASSFPGGYYEQYF
TRBD1,-,TRBV7-9,TRBJ2-7,TGTGCCAGCAGCTTAGATTATTATAGGGGGACAGGGACGGTCGAGCAGTACTTC,CASSLDYYRGTGTVEQYF
-,-,TRBV5-5,TRBJ1-1,TGTGCCAGCAGCGTTACAGAATTTGAAGCTTTCTTT,CASSVTEFEAFF
-,-,TRBV9,TRBJ1-1,TGTGCCAGCAGCCCCGGGTGGGGTGACACTGAAGCTTTCTTT,CASSPGWGDTEAFF
-,-,TRBV29-1,TRBJ1-6,TGCAGCGTTAGGGATGTAGGGGAACTAAAGGGATCACCCCTCCACTTT,CSVRDVGELKGSPLHF
-,-,TRBV7-6,TRBJ1-1,TGTGCCAGCAGCCCTAACGGACAGAATGAAGCTTTCTTT,CASSPNGQNEAFF
-,-,TRBV30,TRBJ2-1,TGTGCCTGGACCTCGTTAGAGTCCCTGGAGTTCTTC,CAWTSLESLEFF
-,-,TRBV7-6,TRBJ2-3,TGTGCCAGCAGCTTTGCAGGAGATACGCAGTATTTT,CASSFAGDTQYF
-,-,TRBV11-2,TRBJ2-5,TGTGCCAGCAGCTCCGTCGTGAGGGGACAAGAGACCCAGTACTTC,CASSSVVRGQETQYF
-,-,TRBV4-1,TRBJ2-7,TGCGCCAGCAGCCCCGACGGTTACGAGCAGTACTTC,CASSPDGYEQYF
-,-,TRBV15,TRBJ2-5,TGTGCCACCAAGAACGGGAAGCGGGACAAACCCCGGGAGACCCAGTACTTC,CATKNGKRDKPRETQYF
-,-,TRBV12-5,TRBJ2-1,TGTGCTAGTGCTTTCCCCTACAATGAGCAGTTCTTC,CASAFPYNEQFF
TRBD2,-,TRBV4-1,TRBJ2-2,TGCGCCAGCAGTCGACTAGCGGGGGGGCAATGGGAGCTGTTTTTT,CASSRLAGGQWELFF
-,-,TRBV4-1,TRBJ2-3,TGCGCCAGCAGCCAAGAGCCCCGCCCCCCAGATACGCAGTATTTT,CASSQEPRPPDTQYF
-,-,TRBV10-3,TRBJ2-7,TGTGCCATCAGTGATGTAGGCCAGGAGTACGAGCAGTACTTC,CAISDVGQEYEQYF
-,-,TRBV7-9,TRBJ2-3,TGTGCCAGCAGCCCCGCAGGCGATACGCAGTATTTT,CASSPAGDTQYF
-,-,TRBV6-6,TRBJ1-5,TGTGCCAGCAGTTACCTCGGGGGAGATAATCAGCCCCAGCATTTT,CASSYLGGDNQPQHF
-,-,TRBV11-2,TRBJ1-2,TGTGCCCCCGCCTATGGCTACACCTTC,CAPAYGYTF
-,-,TRBV9,TRBJ1-5,TGTGCCAGCAGCGTAGGGGGAGGGTTCAATCAGCCCCAGCATTTT,CASSVGGGFNQPQHF
TRBD2,-,TRBV4-1,TRBJ2-7,TGCGCCAGCAGCCAGAAATATGGGACTAACTACGAGCAGTACTTC,CASSQKYGTNYEQYF
TRBD2,-,TRBV28,TRBJ2-7,TGTGCCAGCAGTTTTCATCCGTCTCTAGCGGGGGGGCCTCCCGAGCAGTACTTC,CASSFHPSLAGGPPEQYF
-,-,TRBV5-4,TRBJ2-7,TGTGCCAGCAGAAAGAGGGGCGCCGAAGCCCTCTACGAGCAGTACTTC,CASRKRGAEALYEQYF
-,-,TRBV5-6,TRBJ2-4,TGTGCCAGCAGTTGGGGGACCGAGGGGAACATTCAGTACTTC,CASSWGTEGNIQYF
TRBD1,-,TRBV27,TRBJ2-7,TGTGCCAGCAGTGGAGGACAGGTCCCCAGCTCCTACGAGCAGTACTTC,CASSGGQVPSSYEQYF
-,-,TRBV6-5,TRBJ2-3,TGTGCCAGCAGTTACGCCTTCACAGATACGCAGTATTTT,CASSYAFTDTQYF
TRBD1,once,TRBV5-4,TRBJ2-7,TGTGCCAGCAGCTATGGACAGGGCGAGCAGTACTTC,CASSYGQGEQYF
TRBD2,once,TRBV5-1,TRBJ2-7,TGCGCCAGCAGATGGGGGGGGACCACCTACGAGCAGTACTTC,CASRWGGTTYEQYF
-,-,TRBV27,TRBJ1-5,TGTGCCAGCAGTTTATTCGTGGAGGGGCAGCCCCAGCATTTT,CASSLFVEGQPQHF
-,-,TRBV27,TRBJ1-5,TGTGCCAGCAGTCCCATGGGTGGGGAAGGTCAGCCCCAGCATTTT,CASSPMGGEGQPQHF
-,-,TRBV29-1,TRBJ2-7,TGCAGCGTCCTCGGGAACCCCTACGAGCAGTACTTC,CSVLGNPYEQYF
-,-,TRBV6-5,TRBJ1-2,TGTGCCAGCAGTGCCTCTGGGGATGGCTATGGCTACACCTTC,CASSASGDGYGYTF
-,-,TRBV27,TRBJ2-1,TGTGCCAGCAGTTTTACCCTGCCAGCCAAGGATGAGCAGTTCTTC,CASSFTLPAKDEQFF
TRBD2,once,TRBV27,TRBJ2-1,TGTGCCAGCAGTTTAGCACTAGCGGGAGGAAATGAGCAGTTCTTC,CASSLALAGGNEQFF
TRBD2,-,TRBV9,TRBJ2-7,TGTGCCAGCAGCTCCTCCCTACTAGCGGGAGGAGACGAGCAGTACTTC,CASSSSLLAGGDEQYF
-,-,TRBV28,TRBJ2-7,TGTGCCAGCAGTTTCGGGACGTCCTCCTACGAGCAGTACTTC,CASSFGTSSYEQYF
-,-,TRBV7-9,TRBJ2-5,TGTGCCAGCAGCTTAGTTCCCCAAGAGACCCAGTACTTC,CASSLVPQETQYF
-,-,TRBV30,TRBJ1-5,TGTGCCTGGGGGCTGGGGGCAGGGAGCAATCAGCCCCAGCATTTT,CAWGLGAGSNQPQHF
-,-,TRBV19,TRBJ2-1,TGTGCCACCGCCCGAGACGACTTCAGCTCCTACAATGAGCAGTTCTTC,CATARDDFSSYNEQFF
TRBD2,-,TRBV27,TRBJ2-7,TGTGCCAGCAGTCCAAGCGGGGTGGCCTACGAGCAGTACTTC,CASSPSGVAYEQYF
-,-,TRBV9,TRBJ1-6,TGTGCCAGCAGCCCGGGGGATGGGGCACCCCTCCACTTT,CASSPGDGAPLHF